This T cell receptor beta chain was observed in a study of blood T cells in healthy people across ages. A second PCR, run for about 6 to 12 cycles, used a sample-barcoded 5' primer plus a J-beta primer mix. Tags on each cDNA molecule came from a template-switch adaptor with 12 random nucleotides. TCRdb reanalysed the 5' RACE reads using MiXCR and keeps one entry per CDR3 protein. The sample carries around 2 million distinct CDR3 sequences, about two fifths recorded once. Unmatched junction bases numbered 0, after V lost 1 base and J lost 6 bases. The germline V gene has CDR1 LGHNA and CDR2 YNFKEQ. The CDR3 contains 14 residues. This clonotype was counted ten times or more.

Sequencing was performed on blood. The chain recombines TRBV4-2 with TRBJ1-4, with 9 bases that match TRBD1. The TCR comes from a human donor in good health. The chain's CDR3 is CASSQGDRDEKLFF. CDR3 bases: TGTGCCAGCAGCCAAGGGGACAGGGATGAAAAACTGTTTTTT.